One sample yielded the 14 T cell receptor beta chains listed below, sequenced in a study of cytomegalovirus exposure and HLA in healthy donors. Primers for the PCR totalled 60 Vbeta and 13 Jbeta. Method: immunoSEQ multiplex PCR; TCRdb's copy keeps in-frame clones and lacks some. The data show about 200,000 clones, 75% to 90% seen once. The sample comprised PBMCs. The source is a boy aged 2 to 10 in good health and CMV-seronegative.

This clone was observed a handful of times. The chain's CDR3 is CASSLVGLTGNTEAFF. In DNA, the CDR3 is TGTGCCAGCAGCTTGGTTGGCCTAACAGGGAACACTGAAGCTTTCTTT. The chain couples TRBV5-6 to TRBJ1-1; D perhaps matches TRBD1 (5 bases). CDR3 length equals 16 residues. V shed 0 bases and J shed 1 base, with 13 bases lying between them. The germline CDR1 and CDR2 sequences are SGHDT and YYEEEE. Variable domain in full (rest from reference TRBV5-6 and TRBJ1-1): DAGVTQSPTHLIKTRGQQVTLRCSPKSGHDTVSWYQQALGQGPQFIFQYYEEEERQRGNFPDRFSGHQFPNYSSELNVNALLLGDSALYLCASSLVGLTGNTEAFFGQGTRLTVV.

The J gene is TRBJ1-5, the V gene TRBV4-1; 8 bases line up with TRBD1. Germline V CDR1 and CDR2: MGHRA, YSYEKL. V lost 2 bases to trimming and J lost 0 bases; unmatched junction nucleotides: 9. The CDR3 loop spans 18 amino acids. The CDR3 sequence is CASSQPRDRLNSNQPQHF. The CDR3 nucleotides are TGCGCCAGCAGCCAACCCCGGGACAGGTTGAATAGCAATCAGCCCCAGCATTTT.

V is TRBV7-9 and J is TRBJ1-1; D is ambiguous. Trimming took off 5 bases at V and 1 base at J, with 8 bases between the two ends. CDR3 length: 13 residues. Germline CDR1 SEHNR, CDR2 FQNEAQ (reference sequence). The CDR3 here is CASSPFRNTEAFF. CDR3 bases: TGTGCCAGCAGCCCATTCAGGAACACTGAAGCTTTCTTT.

V is TRBV6-4 and J is TRBJ2-7; TRBD1 matches at 10 bases. The CDR3 contains 14 residues. The ends lost 5 bases at V and 8 bases at J; junction bases unmatched: 9. Per the germline V gene, CDR1 is MRHNA and CDR2 is SNTAGT. The CDR3 DNA sequence: TGTGCCAGCAGTCCCCGGGACAGGGGAGGGAAGCAGTACTTC. This translates into CASSPRDRGGKQYF.

The chain couples TRBV7-2 to TRBJ2-3, with D possibly TRBD2 on 6 matching bases. Germline V lookup: CDR1 SGHTA, CDR2 FQGNSA. This CDR3 contains 14 residues. The germline V and J ends were trimmed by 8 bases and 6 bases, with 18 bases remaining between them. CDR3 DNA: TGTGCCAGCGGGAGGCCTAGTGCCAAGGATACGCAGTATTTT. The encoded protein is CASGRPSAKDTQYF.

The genes are TRBV7-9 and TRBJ1-1; 8 positions agree with TRBD1. The trim removed 7 bases at V and 3 bases at J, leaving 4 bases unmatched. The CDR3 sequence is 13 residues long. Germline V gene lookup returns CDR1 SEHNR and CDR2 FQNEAQ (reference sequence). In nucleotides, the CDR3 is TGTGCCAGCATCGAGACAGGGGACACTGAAGCTTTCTTT. Protein sequence: CASIETGDTEAFF.

The rearrangement uses TRBV30 and TRBJ2-1, with TRBD1 identical over 8 bases. The germline V gene has CDR1 GTSNPN and CDR2 SVGIG (reference sequence). Trimming at V came to 0 bases and at J to 5 bases, leaving 9 bases not matched to a gene. This CDR3 is 16 amino acids long. CDR3 in DNA: TGTGCCTGGAGTGTACGAGCAGGGGGCATTAACAATGAGCAGTTCTTC. This gives the protein CAWSVRAGGINNEQFF.

This chain joins TRBV30 and TRBJ2-7; maybe TRBD2 (5 bases). CDR1 and CDR2 (germline): GTSNPN, SVGIG (reference sequence). The CDR3 spans 14 residues. V lost 2 bases to trimming and J lost 6 bases, with 17 bases between them. The CDR3 is CAWSPKPNLAEQYF. In DNA form, the CDR3 reads TGTGCCTGGAGTCCTAAACCCAATCTAGCCGAGCAGTACTTC.

The gene calls are TRBV6-5 and TRBJ1-2; a possible D gene is TRBD1 (6 bases). Deletions cut 4 bases from V and 7 bases from J, with 22 bases between. The germline V gene encodes CDR1 MNHEY and CDR2 SVGAGI. The CDR3 contains 16 residues. In DNA, the CDR3 is TGTGCCAGCAGTTTTGCATCCGCGGATTTAGGGGGTGGCTACACCTTC. It encodes CASSFASADLGGGYTF.

The genes are TRBV5-1 and TRBJ2-1; TRBD2 agrees at 7 bases. CDR1 SGHRS and CDR2 YFSETQ come from the germline V gene. The V and J ends lost 1 base and 4 bases, in that order; junction bases with no gene match: 5. The CDR3 contains 15 residues. This chain's CDR3 is CASSLRSGDYNEQFF. The DNA for the CDR3 is TGCGCCAGCAGCTTGCGGAGCGGGGATTACAATGAGCAGTTCTTC.

This clone was picked up one time. The chain uses TRBV18 and TRBJ1-5; tentatively, D is TRBD1 (6 bases). This CDR3 has 13 amino acids. The ends were cut back, 6 bases at V and 3 bases at J, with 9 bases in the middle. Germline-derived CDR1 and CDR2 are KGHSH and LQKENI. CDR3 bases: TGTGCCAGCTCTAGGGGGAACAATCAGCCCCAGCATTTT. Its protein is CASSRGNNQPQHF.

This chain links TRBV30 with TRBJ1-1, with D possibly matching TRBD1 (6 bases). The length of the CDR3 is 17 residues. Germline assignment: CDR1 GTSNPN and CDR2 SVGIG (reference sequence). The V and J ends lost 2 bases and 4 bases respectively, with 23 bases between them. CDR3 nucleotide sequence: TGTGCCTGGAGTCCTCGACCTTACAGGGCATCGAGCACTGAAGCTTTCTTT. Translating it yields CAWSPRPYRASSTEAFF.

CDR3: CASTRDEQFF. The CDR3 DNA is TGTGCCAGCACGCGGGATGAGCAGTTCTTC. The chain recombines TRBV2 with TRBJ2-1, with TRBD2 as a possible D gene (5 bases). Trimming shortened V by 7 bases and J by 8 bases, and 6 bases separated the two germline ends. The CDR3 contains 10 residues. Germline values: CDR1 SNHLY, CDR2 FYNNEI.

V is TRBV5-6 and J is TRBJ2-7; 7 bases agree with TRBD1. The CDR3 length is 16 residues. V lost 4 bases and J lost 4; bases outside the gene matches: 14. CDR1 and CDR2 (germline): SGHDT, YYEEEE. The CDR3 coding sequence is TGTGCCAGCAGCCCAACCACTGGGACAGACTTTTACGAGCAGTACTTC. Protein: CASSPTTGTDFYEQYF.